This TCR beta chain is drawn from a study of tumor-infiltrating lymphocytes in primary liver carcinoma. Study-wide points: Against blood, tumors held a significantly higher top-250-clone fraction (p = 0.039). There were only about 8-25% of top clones found in all five tumor regions. Paired tumor-adjacent and tumor-blood samples overlapped less than tumor region pairs did.

A primer in the constant region served to generate TCR beta cDNA from roughly 550 ng of total RNA. For TCR beta, libraries were produced by three nested multiplex PCR rounds using slightly modified ARM-PCR. The two initial PCR rounds, approximately 10 cycles each, used TRBV1-TRBV30 forward and C-beta reverse primers. TCRdb passed the multiplex PCR reads through MiXCR, listing each CDR3 protein once. The top ten clones hold roughly 10% of a sample with approximately 92,000 distinct CDR3 sequences, around two thirds of them seen once. V lost 5 bases, J lost 2 bases, and 14 bases lay in between. This CDR3 spans 15 amino acids. In germline, CDR1 is SGHVS, CDR2 FNYEAQ. This clonotype was detected a few times. The antigen is not known. Co-extraction of both nucleic acids (RNA and DNA) used about 18-34 mg of unsorted bulk tissue.

Source material: liver tumor tissue from sampling region 5. As for subset: tumor region T5, tumor centre. The chain recombines TRBV7-6 with TRBJ2-3; D gene uncertain. The sequence derives from a woman aged 55-75 years with primary liver carcinoma and hepatitis B virus infection. The CDR3 is CASSPGLIPTDTQYF. DNA for the CDR3: TGTGCCAGCAGCCCGGGCCTAATCCCCACAGATACGCAGTATTTT.